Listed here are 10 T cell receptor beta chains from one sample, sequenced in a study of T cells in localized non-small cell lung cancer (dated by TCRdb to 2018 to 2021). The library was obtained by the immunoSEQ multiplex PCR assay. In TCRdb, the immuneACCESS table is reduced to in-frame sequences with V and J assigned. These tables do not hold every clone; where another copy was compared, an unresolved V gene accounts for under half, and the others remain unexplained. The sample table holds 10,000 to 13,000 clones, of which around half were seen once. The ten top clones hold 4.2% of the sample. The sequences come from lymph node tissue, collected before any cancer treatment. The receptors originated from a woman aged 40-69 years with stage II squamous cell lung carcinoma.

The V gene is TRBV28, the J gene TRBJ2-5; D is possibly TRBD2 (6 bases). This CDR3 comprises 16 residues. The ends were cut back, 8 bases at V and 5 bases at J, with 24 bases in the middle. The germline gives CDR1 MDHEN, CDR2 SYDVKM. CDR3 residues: CASSTSTGGIRETQYF. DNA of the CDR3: TGTGCCAGCTCTACTTCCACCGGCGGGATCAGGGAGACCCAGTACTTC.

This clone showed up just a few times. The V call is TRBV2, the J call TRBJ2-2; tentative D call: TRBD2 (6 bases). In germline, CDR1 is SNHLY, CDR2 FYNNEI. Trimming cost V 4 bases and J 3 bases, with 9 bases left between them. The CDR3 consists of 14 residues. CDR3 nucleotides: TGTGCCAGCAGTGCCCTAGCGTACACCGGGGAGCTGTTTTTT. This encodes CASSALAYTGELFF. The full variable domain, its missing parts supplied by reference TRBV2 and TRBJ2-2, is EPEVTQTPSHQVTQMGQEVILRCVPISNHLYFYWYRQILGQKVEFLVSFYNNEISEKSEIFDDQFSVERPDGSNFTLKIRSTKLEDSAMYFCASSALAYTGELFFGEGSRLTVL.

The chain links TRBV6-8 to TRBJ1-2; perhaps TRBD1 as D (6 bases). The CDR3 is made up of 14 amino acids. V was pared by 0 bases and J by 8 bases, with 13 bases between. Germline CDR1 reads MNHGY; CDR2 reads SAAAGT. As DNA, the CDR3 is TGTGCCAGCAGTTACTCTAGGGGGGCGTCGGGCTACACCTTC. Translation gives CASSYSRGASGYTF.

The CDR3 spells CASSRLEGQILSGNTIYF. DNA for the CDR3: TGCGCCAGCAGTCGACTGGAGGGGCAGATCCTCTCTGGAAACACCATATATTTT. The V gene is TRBV23-1, the J gene TRBJ1-3; D perhaps matches TRBD1 (5 bases). TRBV23-1 is filed as an ORF, its function uncertain. The V and J ends lost 4 bases and 0 bases respectively, with 19 bases between them. This CDR3 has 18 residues.

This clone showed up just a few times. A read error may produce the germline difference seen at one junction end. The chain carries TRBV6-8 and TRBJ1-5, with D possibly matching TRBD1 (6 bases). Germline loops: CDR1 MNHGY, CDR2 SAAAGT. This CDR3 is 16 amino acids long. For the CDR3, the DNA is TGTGCCAGCACCCTCAGGGGCAAATCCTTTAATCAGCTCCAGCATTTT. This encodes CASTLRGKSFNQLQHF.

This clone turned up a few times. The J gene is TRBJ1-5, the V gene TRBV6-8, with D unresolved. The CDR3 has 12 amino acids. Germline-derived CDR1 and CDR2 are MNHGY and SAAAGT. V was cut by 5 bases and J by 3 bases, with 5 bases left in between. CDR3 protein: CASSDTNQPQHF. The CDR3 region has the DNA TGTGCCAGCAGTGACACCAATCAGCCCCAGCATTTT.

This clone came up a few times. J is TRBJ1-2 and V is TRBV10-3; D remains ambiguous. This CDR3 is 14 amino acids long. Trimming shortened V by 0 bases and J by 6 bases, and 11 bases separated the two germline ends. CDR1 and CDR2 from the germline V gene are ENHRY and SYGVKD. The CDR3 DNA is TGTGCCATCAGTGAGTCGTCGAAGGGCCATGGCTACACCTTC. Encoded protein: CAISESSKGHGYTF.

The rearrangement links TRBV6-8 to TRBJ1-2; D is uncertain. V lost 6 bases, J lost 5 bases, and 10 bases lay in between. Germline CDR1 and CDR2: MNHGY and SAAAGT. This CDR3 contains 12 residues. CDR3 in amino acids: CASSLGIYGYTF. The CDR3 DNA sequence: TGTGCCAGCAGCCTCGGGATTTATGGCTACACCTTC.

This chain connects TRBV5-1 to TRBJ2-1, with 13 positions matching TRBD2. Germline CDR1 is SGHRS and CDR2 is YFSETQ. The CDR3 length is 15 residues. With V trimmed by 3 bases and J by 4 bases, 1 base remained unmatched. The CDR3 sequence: CASSSTSGGYNEQFF. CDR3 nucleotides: TGCGCCAGCAGCTCGACTAGCGGGGGGTACAATGAGCAGTTCTTC. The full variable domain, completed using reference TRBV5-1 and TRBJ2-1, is KAGVTQTPRYLIKTRGQQVTLSCSPISGHRSVSWYQQTPGQGLQFLFEYFSETQRNKGNFPGRFSGRQFSNSRSEMNVSTLELGDSALYLCASSSTSGGYNEQFFGPGTRLTVL.

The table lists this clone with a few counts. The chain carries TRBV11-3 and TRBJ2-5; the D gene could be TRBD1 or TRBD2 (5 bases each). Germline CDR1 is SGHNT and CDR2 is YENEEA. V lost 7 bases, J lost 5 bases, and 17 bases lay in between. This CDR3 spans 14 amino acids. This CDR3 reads CASTILRDEETQYF. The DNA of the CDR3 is TGTGCCAGCACCATCCTGAGGGACGAGGAGACCCAGTACTTC.